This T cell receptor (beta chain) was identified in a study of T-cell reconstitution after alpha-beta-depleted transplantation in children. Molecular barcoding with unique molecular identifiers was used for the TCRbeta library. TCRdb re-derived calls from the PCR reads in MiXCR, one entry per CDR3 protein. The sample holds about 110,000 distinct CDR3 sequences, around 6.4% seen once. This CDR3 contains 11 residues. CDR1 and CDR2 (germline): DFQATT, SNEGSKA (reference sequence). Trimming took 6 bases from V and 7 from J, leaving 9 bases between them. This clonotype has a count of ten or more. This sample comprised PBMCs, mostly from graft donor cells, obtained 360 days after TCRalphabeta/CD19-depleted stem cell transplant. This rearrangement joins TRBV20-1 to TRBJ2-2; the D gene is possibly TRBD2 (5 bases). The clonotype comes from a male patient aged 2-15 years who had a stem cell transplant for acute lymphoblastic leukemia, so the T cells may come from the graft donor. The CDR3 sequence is CSAAGDGELFF. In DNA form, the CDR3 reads TGCAGTGCAGCCGGGGACGGGGAGCTGTTTTTT.